This TCR beta chain derives from a study of blood T cell repertoires in COVID-19. As for the study in general: From the United States, Italy and Spain came samples of acute and convalescent COVID-19. PBMCs, B-cell-depleted T cells, or T cells were the source of the cDNA or gDNA that made up the material.

In the study's own analysis: Reference gene primers were amplified, and this amplification served to estimate nucleated cell counts. Sequenced by immunoSEQ multiplex PCR; TCRdb stores in-frame clones only, minus some. V and J calls and clone size are those listed in that table; D and trimming were worked out from the DNA. Of roughly 80,000 clones detected, roughly 90% appear once; the ten largest clones hold under 2%. The CDR3 spans 14 residues. Germline V gives CDR1 LNHDA, CDR2 SQIVND (reference sequence). Trimming cost V 10 bases and J 5 bases; bases outside gene matches: 14. This chain joins TRBV19 and TRBJ2-7; 7 positions match TRBD1. The sample taken for sequencing was peripheral blood. The source of this sequence is a man between 60 and 75 years old with acute or convalescent COVID-19. CDR3 loop: CATCDREQCNEQYF. The CDR3 DNA is TGTGCCACCTGCGACAGGGAACAGTGTAACGAGCAGTACTTC. Supplemented by reference TRBV19 and TRBJ2-7, the full variable domain reads DGGITQSPKYLFRKEGQNVTLSCEQNLNHDAMYWYRQDPGQGLRLIYYSQIVNDFQKGDIAEGYSVSREKKESFPLTVTSAQKNPTAFYLCATCDREQCNEQYFGPGTRLTVT.